The 15 T cell receptor beta chains given below trace back to one sample, sequenced in a study of cytomegalovirus exposure and HLA in healthy donors. Both 60 Vbeta primers and 13 Jbeta primers went into the PCR. TCRdb keeps only in-frame clones here, not all; method: immunoSEQ multiplex PCR. Of 150,000 to 170,000 clones listed, approximately 80% were seen once; the top ten hold 13%. The sequenced sample consisted of PBMCs. The receptors come from a young man in good health and CMV-seropositive.

The chain uses TRBV9 and TRBJ1-3; D possibly corresponds to TRBD1 (5 bases). Trimming shortened V by 5 bases and J by 0 bases, and 6 bases separated the two germline ends. There are 13 residues in the CDR3. The germline CDR1 and CDR2 sequences are SGDLS and YYNGEE. The CDR3 region is CASSDSSGNTIYF. In DNA form, the CDR3 reads TGTGCCAGCAGTGACAGCTCTGGAAACACCATATATTTT.

With respect to this clone: Other DNA sequences within the sample encode an identical CDR3. The rearrangement uses TRBV9 and TRBJ2-1, with 7 positions matching TRBD2. The J segment lost 8 bases and the V segment lost 0 bases, leaving 8 bases of the junction unmatched. This CDR3 is built from 15 residues. CDR1 is SGDLS and CDR2 is YYNGEE in the germline V gene. As DNA, the CDR3 is TGTGCCAGCAGCGTAGCTGGCGGGAGAGGCGATGAGCAGTTCTTC. Translating it yields CASSVAGGRGDEQFF.

The chain carries TRBV5-1 and TRBJ2-6; the D is unclear. The CDR3 runs 18 residues. Germline V gene lookup returns CDR1 SGHRS and CDR2 YFSETQ. Trimming removed 5 bases at V and 0 bases at J, with 18 bases between. CDR3 DNA: TGCGCCAGCAGGGGCCCTTCTGGATCTAACTCTGGGGCCAACGTCCTGACTTTC. Translation gives CASRGPSGSNSGANVLTF.

J is TRBJ1-3 and V is TRBV10-3; D ambiguous. Trimming removed 8 bases at V and 0 bases at J, with 5 bases between. The germline gives CDR1 ENHRY, CDR2 SYGVKD. There are 12 residues in the CDR3. The CDR3 region has the DNA TGTGCCATCGGCAGCTCTGGAAACACCATATATTTT. Translation gives CAIGSSGNTIYF.

This chain connects TRBV30 to TRBJ2-5, with 9 bases lining up with TRBD1. Germline assignment: CDR1 GTSNPN and CDR2 SVGIG (reference sequence). V was clipped by 5 bases and J by 7 bases; unmatched bases: 11. The length of the CDR3 is 14 residues. The CDR3 here is CAWHRTGESRTQYF. In DNA form, the CDR3 reads TGTGCCTGGCATCGGACAGGGGAATCGCGGACCCAGTACTTC. The full variable domain, its missing parts supplied by reference TRBV30 and TRBJ2-5, is SQTIHQWPATLVQPVGSPLSLECTVEGTSNPNLYWYRQAAGRGLQLLFYSVGIGQISSEVPQNLSASRPQDRQFILSSKKLLLSDSGFYLCAWHRTGESRTQYFGPGTRLLVL.

This clone was seen only a few times. The CDR3 sequence is CASSSSGSYEQYF. The CDR3 DNA sequence: TGTGCCAGCAGTTCTAGCGGGAGCTACGAGCAGTACTTC. The chain carries TRBV27 and TRBJ2-7; TRBD2 aligns across 10 bases. The germline V gene has CDR1 MNHEY and CDR2 SMNVEV (reference sequence). Trimming removed 4 bases from V and 3 bases from J; junction bases left unmatched: 0. The CDR3 length is 13 residues.

The rearrangement joins TRBV5-5 to TRBJ2-3; D unclear. Germline V gene lookup returns CDR1 SGHKS and CDR2 YYEKEE (reference sequence). V lost 4 bases to trimming and J lost 5 bases, with 14 bases between them. The CDR3 length is 14 residues. The CDR3: CASSTLWSGDTQYF. As DNA, the CDR3 is TGTGCCAGCAGCACCCTGTGGTCCGGAGATACGCAGTATTTT.

The genes are TRBV2 and TRBJ1-4; D is ambiguous. CDR1 is SNHLY and CDR2 is FYNNEI in the germline V gene. The CDR3 spans 15 residues. Deletions cut 7 bases from V and 4 bases from J, with 16 bases between. The CDR3 region is CASTTFFVSNEKLFF. CDR3 coding DNA: TGTGCCAGCACCACCTTCTTTGTTAGTAATGAAAAACTGTTTTTT.

The chain is built from TRBV28 and TRBJ2-7, with 8 bases that match TRBD2. The V gene's germline CDR1 is MDHEN and CDR2 SYDVKM. This CDR3 region has 14 residues. V was clipped by 5 bases and J by 7 bases; unmatched bases: 10. The CDR3 loop reads CASSPPGTRMEQYF. The CDR3 coding sequence is TGTGCCAGCAGTCCTCCCGGGACTAGAATGGAGCAGTACTTC.

The chain joins TRBV6-5 to TRBJ2-5, with 9 bases aligning to TRBD2. The J call is uncertain, as TRBJ2-7 better fits the DNA end. The length of the CDR3 is 16 residues. Germline V gene data show CDR1 as MNHEY and CDR2 as SVGAGI. The CDR3 reads CASSYRLAEVTYEQYF. The CDR3 coding sequence is TGTGCCAGCAGTTACCGACTAGCGGAGGTTACCTACGAGCAGTACTTC.

This chain joins TRBV6-1 and TRBJ2-5; possible D gene TRBD1, 6 bases. The DNA end is a closer match to TRBJ2-7, so the J assignment may be wrong. Germline CDR1 reads MNHNS; CDR2 reads SASEGT. The CDR3 contains 14 residues. CDR3 sequence (DNA): TGTGCCAGCAGTGGGATGGGGGCGTCCTACGAGCAGTACTTC. It translates to CASSGMGASYEQYF.

The rearrangement uses TRBV28 and TRBJ2-7; 7 bases line up with TRBD1. Germline V CDR1 and CDR2: MDHEN, SYDVKM. The ends lost 4 bases at V and 0 bases at J; junction bases unmatched: 3. This CDR3 has 14 residues. The CDR3 region has the DNA TGTGCCAGCAGTTCGGACAGGTTCTCCTACGAGCAGTACTTC. It specifies CASSSDRFSYEQYF.

The rearrangement joins TRBV5-8 to TRBJ2-7, with unresolved D. Trimming cost V 2 bases and J 5 bases, with 8 bases left between them. The CDR3 consists of 12 residues. Germline CDR1 and CDR2: SGHTS and YDEGEE. The chain's CDR3 is CASSFSVNEQYF. CDR3 nucleotide sequence: TGTGCCAGCAGCTTTAGTGTAAACGAGCAGTACTTC.

Of note for this clone: The junction does not match germline at one end; this may be a read error. This specimen includes other DNA sequences encoding the same CDR3. V usage is TRBV28 and J usage is TRBJ1-1, with D perhaps matching TRBD1 (6 bases). The CDR3 extends over 16 amino acids. The germline CDR1 and CDR2 sequences are MDHEN and SYDVKM. The CDR3: CASSLGGPRMNTEAFF. CDR3 DNA sequence: TGTGCCAGCAGTCTCGGGGGGCCGAGGATGAACACTGAGGCTTTCTTT.

This clone appeared once. Written as DNA, the CDR3 is TGTGCCAGCAGCTTGGGGTCGGGAGGGCCGGACGAGCAGTACTTC. Translating gives CASSLGSGGPDEQYF. The chain carries TRBV5-4 and TRBJ2-7; TRBD2 aligns across 8 bases. Germline V gene data show CDR1 as SGHNT and CDR2 as YYREEE (reference sequence). This CDR3 is built from 15 residues. The ends lost 0 bases at V and 5 bases at J; junction bases unmatched: 7.